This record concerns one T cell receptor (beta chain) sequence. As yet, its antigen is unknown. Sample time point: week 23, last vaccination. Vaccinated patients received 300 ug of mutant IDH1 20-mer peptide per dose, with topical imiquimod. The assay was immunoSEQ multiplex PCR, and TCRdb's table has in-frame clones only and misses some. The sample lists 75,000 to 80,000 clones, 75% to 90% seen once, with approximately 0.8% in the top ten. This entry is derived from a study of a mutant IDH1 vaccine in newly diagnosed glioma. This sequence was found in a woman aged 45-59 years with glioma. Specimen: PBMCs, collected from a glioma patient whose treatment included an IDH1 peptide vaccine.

The CDR3 sequence is CASRPVAVSSYNEQFF. Written as DNA, the CDR3 is TGTGCCAGCAGACCTGTAGCGGTAAGCTCCTACAATGAGCAGTTCTTC. The genes are TRBV7-9 and TRBJ2-1; D perhaps matches TRBD2 (6 bases). Germline assignment: CDR1 SEHNR and CDR2 FQNEAQ (reference sequence). The V gene lost 6 bases and the J gene lost 0 bases, with 15 bases spanning the gap. This CDR3 is 16 amino acids long.